Listed below are T cell receptor beta chains from one sample, sequenced in a study of cytomegalovirus exposure and HLA in healthy donors. TCRdb's table, derived via immunoSEQ multiplex PCR, lists solely in-frame clones and lacks some. The repertoire holds around 100,000 clones, with 76% as singletons. The sequenced sample consisted of PBMCs. All receptors derive from a woman aged 18-29 years in good health and CMV-seropositive. The CDR3 runs from the conserved cysteine through the conserved F or W. A D gene is named only where the DNA matches it firmly. Only some rows state a clone size, as once, few, many or a class for expanded clones.

few	17	TRBV7-9	TRBJ2-1	TRBD2	CASSYGGTSGSLNEQFF	TGTGCCAGCAGCTATGGGGGGACTAGCGGGAGCCTCAATGAGCAGTTCTTC
NA	16	TRBV27	TRBJ2-5	TRBD2	CASSTLYGRGSETQYF	TGTGCCAGCAGTACCCTTTACGGGAGGGGGAGTGAGACCCAGTACTTC
NA	19	TRBV10-3	TRBJ2-5	TRBD2	CAISESSSAGGPFQETQYF	TGTGCCATCAGTGAGTCGTCGTCGGCGGGAGGGCCGTTTCAAGAGACCCAGTACTTC
NA	15	TRBV9	TRBJ2-3	NA	CASSVALGSTDTQYF	TGTGCCAGCAGCGTAGCTCTCGGGAGCACAGATACGCAGTATTTT
NA	15	TRBV2	TRBJ1-4	TRBD1	CASRTGAATNEKLFF	TGTGCCTCACGAACAGGGGCTGCAACTAATGAAAAACTGTTTTTT
NA	14	TRBV28	TRBJ2-5	TRBD2	CASSLAGGPETQYF	TGTGCCAGCAGTCTAGCGGGAGGGCCGGAGACCCAGTACTTC
NA	13	TRBV25-1	TRBJ2-3	TRBD2	CASSETSGSPGYF	TGTGCCAGCAGTGAAACTAGCGGGAGCCCGGGATATTTT
NA	16	TRBV9	TRBJ2-1	TRBD2	CASSADALAGVAEQFF	TGTGCCAGCAGCGCAGACGCACTAGCGGGAGTAGCTGAGCAGTTCTTC
NA	14	TRBV5-1	TRBJ2-3	NA	CASSLESSVTAQYF	TGCGCCAGCAGCTTGGAGTCTAGTGTCACGGCGCAGTATTTT
NA	17	TRBV7-8	TRBJ2-2	TRBD2	CASSRLAGGTNTGELFF	TGTGCCAGCAGTCGTCTAGCGGGAGGGACGAACACCGGGGAGCTGTTTTTT
NA	13	TRBV28	TRBJ1-2	NA	CASSLPGVGGYTF	TGTGCCAGCAGCCTCCCAGGGGTGGGTGGCTACACCTTC
NA	16	TRBV28	TRBJ1-5	TRBD1	CASSLNRGPSNQPQHF	TGTGCCAGCAGTTTAAACAGGGGGCCCAGCAATCAGCCCCAGCATTTT
NA	19	TRBV7-8	TRBJ2-1	NA	CASSAPNVSSVTSYNEQFF	TGTGCCAGCAGCGCCCCGAACGTGAGCAGCGTGACTTCCTACAATGAGCAGTTCTTC
NA	13	TRBV25-1	TRBJ1-5	NA	CASSWEGNQPQHF	TGTGCCAGCAGTTGGGAGGGGAATCAGCCCCAGCATTTT
NA	15	TRBV7-3	TRBJ2-1	TRBD2	CASSLSSGSHNEQFF	TGTGCCAGCAGCTTATCTAGCGGGAGCCACAATGAGCAGTTCTTC
NA	14	TRBV5-1	TRBJ2-3	NA	CASSLWDSGDTQYF	TGCGCCAGCAGCTTGTGGGACTCTGGGGATACGCAGTATTTT